A selection of T cell receptor beta chains follows, all from one sample in a study of T cell repertoires in cytomegalovirus infection. TCRdb redid the calling of the reads with MiXCR, one entry per CDR3 protein. The sample yields 160,000 or so distinct CDR3 sequences, roughly a sixth seen once. Sequenced: CD8+ T cells from PBMCs. The receptors here all came from a human donor in good health (CMV status not recorded). Some clones in this sample may be carry-over from other donors' samples. The CDR3 runs from the conserved cysteine through the conserved F or W. Each record gives: J gene, V gene, clone size, D gene, CDR3 protein, CDR3 DNA. D genes are given only for firm matches. Not every row has a clone size; where given, it reads once, few, many or a size class.

j_gene: TRBJ2-3; v_gene: TRBV7-6; abundance: NA; d_gene: TRBD2; CDR3aa: CASSHGLAGGPEQYF; CDR3nt: TGTGCCAGCAGCCACGGACTAGCGGGAGGGCCGGAGCAGTATTTT
j_gene: TRBJ2-3; v_gene: TRBV7-8; abundance: NA; d_gene: NA; CDR3aa: CASSTSPRDGGTDTQYF; CDR3nt: TGTGCCAGCAGCACCTCCCCCCGGGATGGGGGCACAGATACGCAGTATTTT
j_gene: TRBJ1-1; v_gene: TRBV6-2/TRBV6-3; abundance: NA; d_gene: NA; CDR3aa: CASSYYTGGSEAFF; CDR3nt: TGTGCCAGCAGTTATTATACTGGCGGCTCTGAAGCTTTCTTT
j_gene: TRBJ1-2; v_gene: TRBV9; abundance: NA; d_gene: TRBD1; CDR3aa: CASSVEDRGWEGYTF; CDR3nt: TGTGCCAGCAGCGTAGAGGACAGGGGTTGGGAGGGCTACACCTTC
j_gene: TRBJ2-7; v_gene: TRBV27; abundance: few; d_gene: TRBD2; CDR3aa: CASSLSRTSGREQYF; CDR3nt: TGTGCCAGCAGTTTATCCCGGACTAGCGGGAGAGAGCAGTACTTC
j_gene: TRBJ2-2; v_gene: TRBV28; abundance: NA; d_gene: TRBD1; CDR3aa: CASSPRNPGQGNTGELFF; CDR3nt: TGTGCCAGCAGTCCAAGAAATCCGGGACAGGGAAACACCGGGGAGCTGTTTTTT
j_gene: TRBJ2-3; v_gene: TRBV7-9; abundance: NA; d_gene: TRBD2; CDR3aa: CVSSLAGGTDTQYF; CDR3nt: TGTGTCAGCAGCTTAGCGGGAGGTACAGATACGCAGTATTTT
j_gene: TRBJ2-7; v_gene: TRBV2; abundance: few; d_gene: NA; CDR3aa: CASRDGHSSYEQYF; CDR3nt: TGTGCCAGCAGGGACGGTCATTCCTCCTACGAGCAGTACTTC
j_gene: TRBJ2-5; v_gene: TRBV12-3/TRBV12-4; abundance: NA; d_gene: NA; CDR3aa: CASSATWTSQETQYF; CDR3nt: TGTGCCAGCAGCGCAACTTGGACAAGCCAAGAGACCCAGTACTTC
j_gene: TRBJ2-4; v_gene: TRBV7-9; abundance: few; d_gene: NA; CDR3aa: CASSLNELLAKNIQYF; CDR3nt: TGTGCCAGCAGCTTAAACGAATTACTAGCCAAAAACATTCAGTACTTC
j_gene: TRBJ2-1; v_gene: TRBV12-3/TRBV12-4; abundance: NA; d_gene: TRBD2; CDR3aa: CASSSGTSGRRDNEQFF; CDR3nt: TGTGCCAGCAGTTCTGGGACTAGCGGGCGACGAGACAATGAGCAGTTCTTC
j_gene: TRBJ2-5; v_gene: TRBV5-1; abundance: NA; d_gene: NA; CDR3aa: CASRSTTWETQYF; CDR3nt: TGCGCCAGCAGAAGTACAACTTGGGAGACCCAGTACTTC
j_gene: TRBJ2-5; v_gene: TRBV27; abundance: NA; d_gene: NA; CDR3aa: CASRAGKETQYF; CDR3nt: TGTGCCAGCAGGGCAGGGAAAGAGACCCAGTACTTC
j_gene: TRBJ2-7; v_gene: TRBV7-6; abundance: few; d_gene: NA; CDR3aa: CASSPGPDSSYEQYF; CDR3nt: TGTGCCAGCAGCCCGGGTCCGGACAGCTCCTACGAGCAGTACTTC
j_gene: TRBJ2-2; v_gene: TRBV6-5; abundance: few; d_gene: NA; CDR3aa: CASAHSGTVRKGELFF; CDR3nt: TGTGCCAGCGCGCATTCCGGGACCGTAAGAAAGGGGGAGCTGTTTTTT
j_gene: TRBJ2-7; v_gene: TRBV28; abundance: NA; d_gene: NA; CDR3aa: CAISPWQGGIEQYF; CDR3nt: TGTGCCATCTCCCCGTGGCAGGGGGGGATCGAGCAGTACTTC
j_gene: TRBJ2-5; v_gene: TRBV7-8; abundance: few; d_gene: TRBD2; CDR3aa: CASRASGFQETQYF; CDR3nt: TGTGCCAGCAGGGCTAGCGGATTTCAAGAGACCCAGTACTTC
j_gene: TRBJ2-1; v_gene: TRBV28; abundance: few; d_gene: TRBD2; CDR3aa: CASIGVAGAYNEQFF; CDR3nt: TGTGCCAGCATTGGGGTAGCGGGAGCCTACAATGAGCAGTTCTTC
j_gene: TRBJ2-7; v_gene: TRBV29-1; abundance: NA; d_gene: TRBD1; CDR3aa: CSVMGDRGSYEQYF; CDR3nt: TGCAGCGTTATGGGGGACAGGGGCTCCTACGAGCAGTACTTC
j_gene: TRBJ2-5; v_gene: TRBV12-3/TRBV12-4; abundance: few; d_gene: NA; CDR3aa: CASSQRWEETQYF; CDR3nt: TGTGCCAGCAGTCAGAGGTGGGAGGAGACCCAGTACTTC
j_gene: TRBJ1-2; v_gene: TRBV6-5; abundance: NA; d_gene: TRBD1; CDR3aa: CASSSDRVKYGYTF; CDR3nt: TGTGCCAGCAGTTCCGACAGGGTAAAATATGGCTACACCTTC
j_gene: TRBJ1-2; v_gene: TRBV12-3/TRBV12-4; abundance: many; d_gene: TRBD1; CDR3aa: CASSLSGSRQGGITF; CDR3nt: TGTGCCAGCAGTTTATCGGGATCCCGACAGGGCGGTATCACCTTC
j_gene: TRBJ2-2; v_gene: TRBV7-2; abundance: NA; d_gene: NA; CDR3aa: CASSPYTGELFF; CDR3nt: TGTGCCAGCAGCCCCTACACCGGGGAGCTGTTTTTT
j_gene: TRBJ2-7; v_gene: TRBV20-1; abundance: NA; d_gene: NA; CDR3aa: CSASGFYEQYF; CDR3nt: TGCAGTGCTTCGGGGTTCTACGAGCAGTACTTC